One and the same sample provided the 6 T cell receptor beta chains below, sequenced in a study of T-cell reconstitution after alpha-beta-depleted transplantation in children. Unique molecular identifiers were used in preparing the TCRbeta library. TCRdb passed the PCR reads through MiXCR, listing each CDR3 protein once. The repertoire includes a few hundred thousand distinct CDR3 sequences, roughly 13% of them detected once, and roughly 2.3% sits in the top ten. The sample here was PBMCs, mostly from graft donor cells, taken 360 days after TCRalphabeta/CD19-depleted stem cell transplant. These receptors were collected from a male patient aged 5 to 17 who had a stem cell transplant for acute myeloid leukemia, so the T cells may come from the graft donor.

The J gene is TRBJ2-5, the V gene TRBV6-5; the D call may be TRBD1 or TRBD2 (5 bases each). Germline CDR1 and CDR2: MNHEY and SVGAGI. V lost 6 bases to trimming and J lost 4 bases, with 21 bases between them. The CDR3 extends over 16 amino acids. The CDR3 is CASSLLLGPGRETQYF. The CDR3, as DNA: TGTGCCAGCAGCTTATTACTAGGACCAGGGCGAGAGACCCAGTACTTC.

The chain joins TRBV29-1 to TRBJ2-1; TRBD2 matches 11 bases. V was clipped by 7 bases and J by 7 bases; unmatched bases: 9. This CDR3 has 14 residues. Looked up from germline, CDR1 is SQVTM and CDR2 is ANQGSEA. CDR3 amino acids: CSAPSLAGGNEQFF. DNA for the CDR3: TGCAGCGCTCCCTCGCTAGCGGGAGGTAATGAGCAGTTCTTC.

The rearrangement uses TRBV4-3 and TRBJ1-1; maybe TRBD1 (5 bases). Germline CDR1 LGHNA, CDR2 YSLEER. V was clipped by 0 bases and J by 4 bases, with 9 bases between them. The CDR3 is made up of 14 amino acids. The DNA of the CDR3 is TGCGCCAGCAGCCAAGATTCGGGGGTCACTGAAGCTTTCTTT. Protein sequence: CASSQDSGVTEAFF.

This clonotype has at least ten counts. The chain employs TRBV7-8 and TRBJ2-1; 9 nucleotides agree with TRBD1. Losses at the gene ends were 1 base for V and 1 base for J; bases not matched to a gene: 5. The V gene's germline CDR1 is SGHVS and CDR2 FQNEAQ. CDR3 length equals 17 residues. The CDR3 bases are TGTGCCAGCAGCTTAGAAACAGGGGGCTGGTCCTACAATGAGCAGTTCTTC. This encodes CASSLETGGWSYNEQFF.

In its sample, this clonotype was seen a few times. V gene TRBV20-1 combines with J gene TRBJ2-7, with D perhaps TRBD2 (6 bases). V gave up 3 bases and J gave up 3 bases, with 15 bases separating them. CDR1 DFQATT and CDR2 SNEGSKA come from the germline V gene (reference sequence). There are 14 residues in the CDR3. The CDR3 loop is CSASSWAGNYEQYF. The DNA of the CDR3 is TGCAGTGCTAGTTCCTGGGCGGGGAACTACGAGCAGTACTTC.

This clonotype was counted only a few times. The chain combines TRBV28 with TRBJ1-1; TRBD1 might be the D (5 bases). Germline lookup yields CDR1 MDHEN and CDR2 SYDVKM. The V and J ends lost 6 bases and 0 bases respectively, with 14 bases between them. The CDR3 covers 15 residues. The CDR3 DNA reads TGTGCCAGCAGACGGGACGGTCTCATGAACACTGAAGCTTTCTTT. This encodes CASRRDGLMNTEAFF.